This entry describes one T cell receptor beta chain. The sample belongs to a study of T cell responses to AZD1222 COVID-19 vaccine. Profiled with immunoSEQ multiplex PCR; TCRdb holds only in-frame clones, not every one. This table has some 110,000 clones, roughly nine tenths appearing once. The sample was peripheral blood, taken on day 0 of AZD1222 vaccination. This TCR was recovered from an adult in good health.

The CDR3 region is CASSEGSGANVLTF. In nucleotides, the CDR3 is TGTGCCAGCAGCGAGGGCTCTGGGGCCAACGTCCTGACTTTC. The chain has TRBV9 and TRBJ2-6, with D unclear. The V and J ends lost 3 bases and 0 bases respectively, with 4 bases between them. The CDR3 totals 14 residues. Germline CDR1 SGDLS, CDR2 YYNGEE.